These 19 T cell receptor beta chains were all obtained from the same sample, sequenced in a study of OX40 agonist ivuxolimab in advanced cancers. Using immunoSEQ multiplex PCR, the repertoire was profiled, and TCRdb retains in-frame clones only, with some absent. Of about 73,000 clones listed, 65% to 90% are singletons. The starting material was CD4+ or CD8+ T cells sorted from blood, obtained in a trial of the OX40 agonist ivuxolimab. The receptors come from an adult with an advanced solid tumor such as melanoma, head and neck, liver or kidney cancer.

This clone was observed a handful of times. In DNA, the CDR3 is TGTGCCAGCAGCCTAGGTAGCCAAGAGACCCAGTACTTC. Its translation is CASSLGSQETQYF. The rearrangement uses TRBV7-9 and TRBJ2-5; D not resolved. V lost 5 bases to trimming and J lost 1 base, with 8 bases between them. Per germline, CDR1 SEHNR and CDR2 FQNEAQ (reference sequence). CDR3 length: 13 residues.

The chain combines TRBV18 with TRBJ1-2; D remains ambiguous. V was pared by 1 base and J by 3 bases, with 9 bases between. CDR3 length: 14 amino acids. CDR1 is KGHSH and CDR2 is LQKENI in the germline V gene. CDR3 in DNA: TGTGCCAGCTCACCACGAGGCAACCACTATGGCTACACCTTC. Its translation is CASSPRGNHYGYTF.

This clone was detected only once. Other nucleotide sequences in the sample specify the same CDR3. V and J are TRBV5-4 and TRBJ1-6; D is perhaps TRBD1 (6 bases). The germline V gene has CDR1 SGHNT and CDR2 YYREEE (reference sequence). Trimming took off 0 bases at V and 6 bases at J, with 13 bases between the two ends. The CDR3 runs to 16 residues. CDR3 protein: CASSLAQTGSNSPLHF. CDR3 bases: TGTGCCAGCAGCTTGGCCCAGACAGGATCTAATTCACCCCTCCACTTT.

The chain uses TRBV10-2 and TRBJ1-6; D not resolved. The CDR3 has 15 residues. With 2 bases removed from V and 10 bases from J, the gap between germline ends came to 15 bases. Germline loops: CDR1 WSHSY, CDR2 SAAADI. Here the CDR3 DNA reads TGCGCCAGCAGTGAGAGTCCCAGGACCGTGTCACCCCTCCACTTT. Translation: CASSESPRTVSPLHF.

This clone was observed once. The CDR3 region has the DNA TGTGCCAGCAGGCCCGGGACAGGACGTCAAGAGACCCAGTACTTC. The encoded protein is CASRPGTGRQETQYF. V and J are TRBV27 and TRBJ2-5, with TRBD1 matching over 8 bases. This CDR3 is built from 15 residues. V shed 6 bases and J 2 bases; nucleotides not matched to a gene: 8. Per the germline V gene, CDR1 is MNHEY and CDR2 is SMNVEV (reference sequence).

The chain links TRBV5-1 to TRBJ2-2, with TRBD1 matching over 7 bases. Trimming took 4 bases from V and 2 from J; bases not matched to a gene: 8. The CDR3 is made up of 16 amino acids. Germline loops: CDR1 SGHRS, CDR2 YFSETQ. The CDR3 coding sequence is TGCGCCAGCAGCCGATTCGGGACAGATAACACCGGGGAGCTGTTTTTT. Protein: CASSRFGTDNTGELFF.

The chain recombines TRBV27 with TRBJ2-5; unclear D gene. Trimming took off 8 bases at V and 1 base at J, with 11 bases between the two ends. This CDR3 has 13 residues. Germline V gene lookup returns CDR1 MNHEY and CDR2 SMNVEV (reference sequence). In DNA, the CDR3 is TGTGCCAGCCGACCACATAGCCAAGAGACCCAGTACTTC. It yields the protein CASRPHSQETQYF.

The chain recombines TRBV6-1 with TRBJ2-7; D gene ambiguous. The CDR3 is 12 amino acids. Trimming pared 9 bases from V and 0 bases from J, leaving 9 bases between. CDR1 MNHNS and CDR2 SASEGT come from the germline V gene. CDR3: CASWENSYEQYF. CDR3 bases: TGTGCCAGTTGGGAAAACTCCTACGAGCAGTACTTC.

CDR3 bases: TGTGCCAGTAGTAGGCGGACAGGCGCCTCTGGAAACACCATATATTTT. Encoded protein: CASSRRTGASGNTIYF. The rearrangement joins TRBV19 to TRBJ1-3, with 7 bases lining up with TRBD1. The germline gives CDR1 LNHDA, CDR2 SQIVND (reference sequence). The V segment lost 4 bases and the J segment 0 bases; nucleotides outside the gene matches: 6. The CDR3 sequence is 16 residues long.

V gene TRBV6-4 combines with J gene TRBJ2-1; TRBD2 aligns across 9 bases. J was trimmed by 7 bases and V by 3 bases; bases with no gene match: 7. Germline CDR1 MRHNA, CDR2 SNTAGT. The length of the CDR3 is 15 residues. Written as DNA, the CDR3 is TGTGCCAGCAGTGAGGGGGGACTAGCCGGGAATGAGCAGTTCTTC. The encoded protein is CASSEGGLAGNEQFF.

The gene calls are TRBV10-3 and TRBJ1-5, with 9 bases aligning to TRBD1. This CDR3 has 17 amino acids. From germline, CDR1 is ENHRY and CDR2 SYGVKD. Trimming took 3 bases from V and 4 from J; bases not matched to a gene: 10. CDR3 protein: CAISDHGQGRGNQPQHF. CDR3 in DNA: TGTGCCATCAGTGACCACGGACAGGGGAGGGGGAATCAGCCCCAGCATTTT.

This CDR3 reads CASSISQGAKGGYTF. CDR3 bases: TGTGCCAGTAGTATTAGCCAGGGGGCTAAGGGTGGCTACACCTTC. The chain has TRBV19 and TRBJ1-2, with TRBD1 matching over 8 bases. Germline V gene data show CDR1 as LNHDA and CDR2 as SQIVND (reference sequence). CDR3 length: 15 residues. The V segment lost 3 bases and the J segment 7 bases; nucleotides outside the gene matches: 10.

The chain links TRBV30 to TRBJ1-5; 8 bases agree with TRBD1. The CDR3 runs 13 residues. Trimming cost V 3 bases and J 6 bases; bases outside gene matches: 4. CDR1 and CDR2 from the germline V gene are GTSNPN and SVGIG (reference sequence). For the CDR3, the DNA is TGTGCCTGGAGATCAGGGGGCGGTCAGCCCCAGCATTTT. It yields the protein CAWRSGGGQPQHF.

CDR3: CSVGGLDLPFF. The DNA for the CDR3 is TGCAGCGTTGGAGGTCTCGATCTCCCCTTCTTC. This sequence joins TRBV29-1 and TRBJ2-1; D gene unclear. Germline-derived CDR1 and CDR2 are SQVTM and ANQGSEA. V lost 4 bases to trimming and J lost 16 bases, with 17 bases between them. CDR3 size: 11 residues.

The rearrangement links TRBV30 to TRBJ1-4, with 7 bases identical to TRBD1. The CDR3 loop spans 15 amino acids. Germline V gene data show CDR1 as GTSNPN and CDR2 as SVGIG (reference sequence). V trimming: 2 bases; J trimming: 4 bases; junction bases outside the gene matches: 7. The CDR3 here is CAWSIRTGLNEKLFF. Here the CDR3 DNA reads TGTGCCTGGAGTATACGGACAGGTCTTAATGAAAAACTGTTTTTT.

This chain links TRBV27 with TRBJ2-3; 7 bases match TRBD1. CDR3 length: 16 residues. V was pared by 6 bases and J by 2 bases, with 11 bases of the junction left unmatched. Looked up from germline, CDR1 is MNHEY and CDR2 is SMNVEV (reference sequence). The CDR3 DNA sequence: TGTGCCAGCAGACGAAAATGGGACAGTAACACAGATACGCAGTATTTT. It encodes CASRRKWDSNTDTQYF.

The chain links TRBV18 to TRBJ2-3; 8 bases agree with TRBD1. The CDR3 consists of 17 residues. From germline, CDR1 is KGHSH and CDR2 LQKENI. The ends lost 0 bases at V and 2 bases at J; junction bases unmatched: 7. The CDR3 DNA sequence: TGTGCCAGCTCACCACCGACGGGACAGGACTTCACAGATACGCAGTATTTT. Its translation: CASSPPTGQDFTDTQYF.

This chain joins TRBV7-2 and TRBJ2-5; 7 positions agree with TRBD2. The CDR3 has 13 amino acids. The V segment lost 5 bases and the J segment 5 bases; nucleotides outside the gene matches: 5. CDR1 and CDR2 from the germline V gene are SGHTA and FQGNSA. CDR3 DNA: TGTGCCAGCAGCCGGGTGGGGGGGGAGACCCAGTACTTC. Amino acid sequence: CASSRVGGETQYF. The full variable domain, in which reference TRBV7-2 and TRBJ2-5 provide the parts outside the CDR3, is GAGVSQSPSNKVTEKGKDVELRCDPISGHTALYWYRQSLGQGLEFLIYFQGNSAPDKSGLPSDRFSAERTGGSVSTLTIQRTQQEDSAVYLCASSRVGGETQYFGPGTRLLVL.

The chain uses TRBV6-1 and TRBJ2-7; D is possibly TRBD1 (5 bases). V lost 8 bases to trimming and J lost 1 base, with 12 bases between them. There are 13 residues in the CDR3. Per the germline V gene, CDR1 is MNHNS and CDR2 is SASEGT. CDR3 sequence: CASQTTVSYEQYF. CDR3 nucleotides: TGTGCCAGCCAAACGACAGTTTCCTACGAGCAGTACTTC.